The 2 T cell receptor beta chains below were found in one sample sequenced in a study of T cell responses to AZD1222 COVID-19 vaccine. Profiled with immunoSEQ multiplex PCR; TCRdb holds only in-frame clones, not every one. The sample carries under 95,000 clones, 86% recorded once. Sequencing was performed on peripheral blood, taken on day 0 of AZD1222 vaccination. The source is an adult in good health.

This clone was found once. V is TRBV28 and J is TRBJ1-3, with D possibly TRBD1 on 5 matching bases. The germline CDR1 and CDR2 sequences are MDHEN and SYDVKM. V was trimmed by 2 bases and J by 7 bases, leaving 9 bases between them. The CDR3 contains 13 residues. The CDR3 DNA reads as TGTGCCAGCAGTTTAAAGGGGCGGAACACCATATATTTT. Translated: CASSLKGRNTIYF.

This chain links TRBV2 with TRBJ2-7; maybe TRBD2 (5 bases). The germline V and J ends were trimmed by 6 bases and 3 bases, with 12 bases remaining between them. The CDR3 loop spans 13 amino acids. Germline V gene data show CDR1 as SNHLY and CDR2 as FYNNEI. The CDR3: CASRTSAVYEQYF. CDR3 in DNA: TGTGCCAGCAGGACTTCAGCGGTCTACGAGCAGTACTTC. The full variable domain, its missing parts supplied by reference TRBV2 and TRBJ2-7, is EPEVTQTPSHQVTQMGQEVILRCVPISNHLYFYWYRQILGQKVEFLVSFYNNEISEKSEIFDDQFSVERPDGSNFTLKIRSTKLEDSAMYFCASRTSAVYEQYFGPGTRLTVT.